What follows is one T cell receptor (beta chain) and its context. No antigen is known for it. Base qualities are not recorded, but no much larger clone differs from it by a single base. This sample was taken from a study of lymphopenia after photon versus proton radiotherapy (dated by TCRdb to between 2018 and 2020). Context from the whole study: The study compared the immunological effects of photon versus proton radiation therapy in patients with gastrointestinal tumors who developed high-grade lymphopenia. The study aimed to characterize how the two radiation modalities differ in their impact on the immune system. A cohort of under 25 patients with gastrointestinal tumors who received either photon or proton therapy and subsequently developed lymphopenia was included. Results and caveats for the whole study, not just this receptor: The survival association was assessed only in patients who died, and better survival with proton therapy was presented by the authors as a possibility rather than a demonstrated result. During treatment, patients who received photon therapy lost naive T cells and TCR diversity and gained effector/memory populations, whereas patients who received proton therapy remained relatively stable. After the lymphocyte count nadir, oligoclonal expansion, especially of CD8+ Temra cells, was observed in photon-treated repertoires, and the drop in diversity was driven by this expansion. Across the cohort, among patients who died, a greater drop in TCR diversity after the nadir was inversely correlated with overall survival time.

The germline V gene yields LGHNA for CDR1 and YSLEER for CDR2. The junction shows trimming of 1 base on V and 5 bases on J, plus 8 bases between the germline ends. The CDR3, cysteine through phenylalanine, is 14 amino acids long. Of the read, only the CDR3 DNA is kept; its 42 bases are in frame from base 1. Preparation of the library involved the immunoSEQ multiplex PCR assay. T cell repertoires were profiled by deep sequencing of rearranged TCR beta loci, alongside multiparametric flow cytometry. What TCRdb holds here is the immuneACCESS table cut down to in-frame rearrangements. Part of the clones is not present; checked against another copy, under half of the missing clones reflect an unresolved V gene, and the others are unexplained. The table for this sample lists 60,000 to 75,000 clones; 70% to 90% of them were counted only once. The top ten clones comprise approximately 2% of the sample.

The clonotype was recovered from a middle-aged man with gastric cancer. This sample comprised peripheral blood, obtained from a patient treated with photon-based radiotherapy. The receptor chain draws on TRBV4-3 and TRBJ2-2, with an unclear D gene assignment. CDR3 sequence: CASSQVSLTGELFF. The DNA reads TGCGCCAGCAGCCAAGTCTCCTTGACCGGGGAGCTGTTTTTT.